These 26 T cell receptor beta chains were sequenced from one sample in a study of early T cells in non-severe SARS-CoV-2 infection. TCRdb called the 5' RACE reads again in MiXCR, with one record for every CDR3 protein. The sample contains 98,000 or so distinct CDR3 sequences, about 10% of which appear only once. Sequencing was performed on whole blood. All receptors derive from an adult who was a healthcare worker with PCR-confirmed SARS-CoV-2 infection or an uninfected control (not recorded which).

This clonotype was detected a few times. The gene calls are TRBV5-1 and TRBJ2-1; D is tentatively TRBD1 or TRBD2 (6 bases each). Germline V gene data show CDR1 as SGHRS and CDR2 as YFSETQ. The CDR3 sequence is 15 residues long. The V and J ends lost 3 bases and 2 bases respectively, with 12 bases between them. In DNA, the CDR3 is TGCGCCAGCAGCTCGGGGGCAGGCCCCTACAATGAGCAGTTCTTC. Its translation is CASSSGAGPYNEQFF.

This clonotype has ten or more counts. This chain connects TRBV7-2 to TRBJ2-1, with a weak D call TRBD2 (5 bases). V was pared by 3 bases and J by 0 bases, with 12 bases between. Germline values: CDR1 SGHTA, CDR2 FQGNSA. This CDR3 spans 16 amino acids. Here the CDR3 reads CASSFKRASSYNEQFF. In DNA form, the CDR3 reads TGTGCCAGCAGCTTTAAGAGGGCGAGCTCCTACAATGAGCAGTTCTTC.

Only a few counts were recorded for this clonotype. The V and J genes are TRBV30 and TRBJ1-6, with 8 bases aligning to TRBD1. The CDR3 consists of 15 residues. Germline V CDR1 and CDR2: GTSNPN, SVGIG (reference sequence). Unmatched junction bases numbered 9, after V lost 2 bases and J lost 9 bases. This CDR3 reads CAWSTGQALISPLHF. The CDR3 DNA sequence: TGTGCCTGGAGTACGGGACAGGCCCTAATTTCACCCCTCCACTTT.

This clonotype was seen repeatedly, ten times or more. The chain recombines TRBV20-1 with TRBJ1-2, with TRBD1 identical over 11 bases. The CDR3 is 14 residues long. V gave up 2 bases and J gave up 5 bases; unmatched junction bases: 4. Germline V gene lookup returns CDR1 DFQATT and CDR2 SNEGSKA (reference sequence). CDR3 DNA: TGCAGTGCTAGATCAGGACAGGGGGCTTATGGCTACACCTTC. Its translation is CSARSGQGAYGYTF.

This clonotype was observed a handful of times. The V gene is TRBV11-1, the J gene TRBJ2-5, with 9 bases fitting TRBD1. The CDR3 extends over 15 amino acids. Germline V CDR1 and CDR2: SGHAT, FQDESV (reference sequence). The V segment lost 2 bases and the J segment 2 bases; nucleotides outside the gene matches: 3. Here the CDR3 reads CASSLRTGDQETQYF. CDR3 DNA sequence: TGTGCCAGCAGCTTACGGACAGGGGATCAAGAGACCCAGTACTTC.

About this clonotype: A junction boundary mismatches the germline segment, possibly from a read error. The V call is TRBV2, the J call TRBJ2-1; D might be TRBD1 or TRBD2, each matching 5 bases. The CDR3 is made up of 9 amino acids. Germline CDR1 SNHLY, CDR2 FYNNEI. Here the CDR3 DNA reads TGTGCCTGCAGGAGGCCTCAGGGCTTC. It is translated as CACRRPQGF.

The gene calls are TRBV19 and TRBJ1-1; D unresolved. Germline V gene data show CDR1 as LNHDA and CDR2 as SQIVND (reference sequence). The CDR3 runs 14 residues. V lost 4 bases to trimming and J lost 10 bases, with 19 bases between them. Here the CDR3 DNA reads TGTGCCAGTAGTAACCCCACCCTTCCAGATCGAGCTTTCTTT. It specifies CASSNPTLPDRAFF. Full variable domain (missing parts from reference TRBV19 and TRBJ1-1): DGGITQSPKYLFRKEGQNVTLSCEQNLNHDAMYWYRQDPGQGLRLIYYSQIVNDFQKGDIAEGYSVSREKKESFPLTVTSAQKNPTAFYLCASSNPTLPDRAFFGQGTRLTVV.

The rearrangement links TRBV7-9 to TRBJ1-1; unclear D gene. Trimming took 5 bases from V and 1 from J, leaving 11 bases between them. The CDR3 extends over 14 amino acids. The germline gives CDR1 SEHNR, CDR2 FQNEAQ (reference sequence). CDR3 DNA sequence: TGTGCCAGCAGCCTTGCTGACCCGAACACTGAAGCTTTCTTT. Its translation is CASSLADPNTEAFF.

The chain links TRBV29-1 to TRBJ2-7; D is perhaps TRBD1 (6 bases). Between the trimmed V and J ends, which lost 7 bases and 3 bases, there was a span of 13 bases. CDR1 is SQVTM, CDR2 ANQGSEA, per germline. The CDR3 sequence is 12 residues long. The CDR3 bases are TGCAGCGCCCGGGACATTTTCTACGAGCAGTACTTC. It codes for CSARDIFYEQYF.

This clonotype was counted a few times. The rearrangement uses TRBV20-1 and TRBJ2-7, with 8 bases fitting TRBD1. The CDR3 spans 12 residues. Trimming took 1 base from V and 6 from J; bases not matched to a gene: 2. Germline V gene sequence: CDR1 DFQATT, CDR2 SNEGSKA (reference sequence). CDR3 sequence reads: CSARGTGLEQYF. CDR3 DNA sequence: TGCAGTGCTAGAGGGACAGGGCTCGAGCAGTACTTC.

The chain uses TRBV9 and TRBJ1-4; TRBD1 aligns across 8 bases. The CDR3 is 15 residues long. After removal of 4 bases from V and 5 bases from J, the junction contained 7 bases not matched to a gene. CDR1 SGDLS and CDR2 YYNGEE come from the germline V gene. In nucleotides, the CDR3 is TGTGCCAGCAGCATCGGACAGGGAGGAAATGAAAAACTGTTTTTT. The encoded protein is CASSIGQGGNEKLFF.

This clonotype turned up a few times. The chain joins TRBV27 to TRBJ1-1, with unresolved D. The CDR3 runs to 14 residues. Trimming cost V 6 bases and J 8 bases, with 19 bases left between them. Germline V gene lookup returns CDR1 MNHEY and CDR2 SMNVEV (reference sequence). The CDR3 loop reads CASRAMVLGVEAFF. For the CDR3, the DNA is TGTGCCAGCAGAGCAATGGTCCTTGGGGTAGAAGCTTTCTTT.

This clonotype showed up just a few times. CDR3: CASSYPRASETQYF. CDR3 DNA sequence: TGTGCCAGCAGTTACCCCAGGGCGTCTGAGACCCAGTACTTC. The chain joins TRBV6-6 to TRBJ2-5, with D maybe TRBD1 (5 bases). Trimming took off 2 bases at V and 5 bases at J, with 12 bases between the two ends. CDR1 and CDR2 (germline): MNHNY, SVGAGI (reference sequence). This CDR3 has 14 amino acids.

This clonotype has ten or more counts. V is TRBV19 and J is TRBJ1-2; D remains unclear. The V end was cut by 4 bases, the J end by 6 bases, with 9 bases between. The germline gives CDR1 LNHDA, CDR2 SQIVND (reference sequence). CDR3 length: 12 amino acids. The CDR3 here is CASSKGFDGYTF. The CDR3 nucleotides read TGTGCCAGTAGTAAAGGGTTCGATGGCTACACCTTC.

In this sample, this clonotype turned up many times. This rearrangement joins TRBV7-2 to TRBJ2-1; no firm D call. The V end lost 1 base, the J end lost 14 bases, and 12 bases lay between the germline ends. Germline assignment: CDR1 SGHTA and CDR2 FQGNSA. The CDR3 contains 12 residues. CDR3 sequence (DNA): TGTGCCAGCAGCTTAGAGGGCCAGCCGGAGTTCTTC. Its translation is CASSLEGQPEFF.

This clonotype was recorded many times. The gene calls are TRBV7-9 and TRBJ2-1; D is unclear. Germline CDR1 reads SEHNR; CDR2 reads FQNEAQ (reference sequence). The CDR3 has 12 amino acids. Trimming took off 1 base at V and 9 bases at J, with 7 bases between the two ends. The CDR3: CASSLGLTEQFF. Here the CDR3 DNA reads TGTGCCAGCAGCTTAGGCTTGACTGAGCAGTTCTTC.

This clonotype was found a few times. V usage is TRBV20-1 and J usage is TRBJ2-1; D is undetermined. The V end was cut by 6 bases, the J end by 7 bases, with 13 bases between. The CDR3 extends over 12 amino acids. The germline V gene encodes CDR1 DFQATT and CDR2 SNEGSKA (reference sequence). The CDR3, as DNA: TGCAGTGCGACGTCCGGCTGGAATGAGCAGTTCTTC. Amino acid sequence: CSATSGWNEQFF.

This clonotype was counted many times. The genes are TRBV4-2 and TRBJ2-7, with D unresolved. The CDR3 is made up of 15 amino acids. The V gene's germline CDR1 is LGHNA and CDR2 YNFKEQ. Trimming pared 0 bases from V and 2 bases from J, leaving 11 bases between. As DNA, the CDR3 is TGTGCCAGCAGCCAAGATGTCCCCGGAGCCTACGAGCAGTACTTC. It is translated as CASSQDVPGAYEQYF.

This clonotype was seen only a few times. DNA of the CDR3: TGTGCCAGCAGTTGGAGGGGTAGCTCTGGGGCCAACGTCCTGACTTTC. Its translation: CASSWRGSSGANVLTF. The J gene is TRBJ2-6, the V gene TRBV5-4; maybe TRBD2 (6 bases). V was cut by 5 bases and J by 0 bases, with 12 bases left in between. Germline V gene lookup returns CDR1 SGHNT and CDR2 YYREEE (reference sequence). The length of the CDR3 is 16 residues. Variable domain in full (rest from reference TRBV5-4 and TRBJ2-6): ETGVTQSPTHLIKTRGQQVTLRCSSQSGHNTVSWYQQALGQGPQFIFQYYREEENGRGNFPPRFSGLQFPNYSSELNVNALELDDSALYLCASSWRGSSGANVLTFGAGSRLTVL.

The chain couples TRBV5-1 to TRBJ1-1; D remains unclear. This CDR3 region has 14 residues. Germline CDR1 and CDR2: SGHRS and YFSETQ. V was shortened by 6 bases and J by 1 base, with 13 bases between the two germline ends. This CDR3 reads CASKTLQRNTEAFF. CDR3 nucleotides: TGCGCCAGCAAGACTTTACAGAGGAACACTGAAGCTTTCTTT.

The sample holds a few counts of this clonotype. The J gene is TRBJ1-3, the V gene TRBV11-3; 7 bases map to TRBD1. This CDR3 contains 15 residues. V dropped 6 bases and J dropped 0; count of bases not matched to a gene: 5. The germline gives CDR1 SGHNT, CDR2 YENEEA. The CDR3 DNA sequence: TGTGCCAGCAGTGACAGGGAGAGCTCTGGAAACACCATATATTTT. This gives the protein CASSDRESSGNTIYF.

The chain links TRBV18 to TRBJ1-2; tentative D call: TRBD1 (5 bases). The CDR3 loop spans 13 amino acids. Germline loops: CDR1 KGHSH, CDR2 LQKENI. Trimming pared 3 bases from V and 7 bases from J, leaving 12 bases between. This CDR3 is CASSPGQGSGYTF. The DNA for the CDR3 is TGTGCCAGCTCACCGGGCCAGGGATCTGGCTACACCTTC.

This clonotype was seen ten or more times. The rearrangement joins TRBV2 to TRBJ2-7, with D hard to call. The germline CDR1 and CDR2 sequences are SNHLY and FYNNEI. This CDR3 comprises 11 residues. The germline V and J ends were trimmed by 6 bases and 3 bases, with 6 bases remaining between them. The CDR3 protein is CASSALYEQYF. CDR3 nucleotide sequence: TGTGCCAGCAGCGCCCTCTACGAGCAGTACTTC.

This clonotype was picked up many times. This chain joins TRBV30 and TRBJ1-5; TRBD1 is a possible D gene (6 bases). The CDR3 covers 12 residues. V lost 3 bases and J lost 4, with 7 bases in between. The germline gives CDR1 GTSNPN, CDR2 SVGIG (reference sequence). CDR3 protein: CAWRQGNQPQHF. The CDR3 DNA reads TGTGCCTGGAGACAGGGAAATCAGCCCCAGCATTTT.

The chain couples TRBV29-1 to TRBJ2-3; TRBD2 aligns across 12 bases. The CDR3 covers 14 residues. V lost 8 bases, J lost 2 bases, and 5 bases stayed unmatched. The germline V gene has CDR1 SQVTM and CDR2 ANQGSEA. The CDR3 loop reads CSTGLAGITDTQYF. The CDR3 nucleotides are TGCAGCACCGGACTAGCGGGAATCACAGATACGCAGTATTTT.

This clonotype has only a few counts. The chain couples TRBV12-3 or TRBV12-4 to TRBJ1-1; D remains ambiguous. The CDR3 consists of 13 residues. Between the trimmed V and J ends, which lost 2 bases and 8 bases, there was a span of 12 bases. The DNA of the CDR3 is TGTGCCAGCAGTTTATCAGTGTCGGACGAAGCTTTCTTT. Protein: CASSLSVSDEAFF.